This entry describes one T cell receptor (beta chain). The antigen it recognizes is unknown. No quality values exist for individual bases; no much larger clone is one base distant. The library was made by the immunoSEQ multiplex PCR assay. T-cell receptor beta chain repertoire sequencing was performed alongside a 770-gene immune expression panel. Here the immuneACCESS table is served through TCRdb, limited to in-frame sequences with V and J called. Missing clones are a known gap in these copies; in checked studies unresolved V genes cover under half, and the rest lacks a known reason. The sample has 1,500 to 2,000 clones on record, 75% to 95% of them singletons. Approximately 6.4% of the sample comes from the top ten. This record comes from a study of brain metastases from non-small cell lung cancer (dated by TCRdb to between 2018 and 2020). About the study as a whole: The study profiled the immune microenvironment of paired resected primary tumors and brain metastases from non-small-cell lung cancer patients.

V drops 3 bases and J drops 7 bases, leaving 16 bases in between. Including cysteine and phenylalanine, the CDR3 has 16 amino acids. The sequence is cut down to CDR3 DNA, 48 bases in frame from base 1. Sequences SGHTA (CDR1) and FQGNSA (CDR2) are obtained from the germline V gene. The cohort comprised 39 patients with surgically resected non-small-cell lung cancer who had both primary tumor and brain metastasis specimens. The source of this sequence is a donor at least 40 years old with non-small cell lung cancer. The V and J genes are TRBV7-2 and TRBJ1-6; 6 matching bases give a weak D call of TRBD1. Sequencing was performed on tumor-adjacent normal tissue. The sequenced DNA is TGTGCCAGCAGCTTTGCCCAGGGGCAAGGGAATTCACCCCTCCACTTT. Its translation is CASSFAQGQGNSPLHF.